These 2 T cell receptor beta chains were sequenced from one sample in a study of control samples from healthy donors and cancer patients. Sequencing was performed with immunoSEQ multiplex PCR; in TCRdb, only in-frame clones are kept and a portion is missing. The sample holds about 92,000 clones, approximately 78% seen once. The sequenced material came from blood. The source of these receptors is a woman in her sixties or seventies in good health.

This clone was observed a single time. DNA of the CDR3: TGTGCCAGCAGCGCCCTCGCGGGCACTGAAGCTTTCTTT. Its translation is CASSALAGTEAFF. The chain links TRBV7-6 to TRBJ1-1, with no clear D. Germline CDR1 SGHVS, CDR2 FNYEAQ. The V end lost 5 bases, the J end lost 4 bases, and 11 bases lay between the germline ends. The CDR3 spans 13 residues. Looking up the rest from reference TRBV7-6 and TRBJ1-1 gives the full variable domain: GAGVSQSPRYKVTKRGQDVALRCDPISGHVSLYWYRQALGQGPEFLTYFNYEAQQDKSGLPNDRFSAERPEGSISTLTIQRTEQRDSAMYRCASSALAGTEAFFGQGTRLTVV.

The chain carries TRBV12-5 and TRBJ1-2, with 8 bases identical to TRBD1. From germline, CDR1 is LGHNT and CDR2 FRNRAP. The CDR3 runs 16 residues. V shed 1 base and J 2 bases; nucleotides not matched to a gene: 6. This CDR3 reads CASGLGAGGANYGYTF. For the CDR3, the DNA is TGTGCTAGTGGTTTGGGAGCAGGGGGCGCCAACTATGGCTACACCTTC.